A selection of T cell receptor beta chains follows, all from one sample in a study of T cell changes during pregnancy in multiple sclerosis. Libraries were prepared by immunoSEQ multiplex PCR; TCRdb keeps only in-frame clonotypes and omits some of them. The data contain approximately 50,000 clones, approximately 91% of them singletons. The specimen was peripheral blood, collected in the second trimester of pregnancy. The source of these receptors is a female donor with multiple sclerosis, enrolled in a pregnancy study. Each CDR3 is given with its conserved first and last residue. D genes are given only for firm matches. Rows give clone size only sometimes, using once, few, many, or a class for an expanded clone.

>TRBV30|TRBJ1-6|.|TRBD1
TGTGCCTGGAGTTACATACAGGGGGCTTCTTCACCCCTCCACTTT
CAWSYIQGASSPLHF
>TRBV5-6|TRBJ1-1|.|.
TGTGCCAGCAGCTTGAGCGTCTCAATGGAAGCTTTCTTT
CASSLSVSMEAFF
>TRBV28|TRBJ1-5|.|TRBD1
TGTGCCAGCAGTAATCTTGGACAGGCGATCAATCAGCCCCAGCATTTT
CASSNLGQAINQPQHF
>TRBV19|TRBJ1-2|.|TRBD1
TGTGCCAGTACAGCCCTTACCGGGACAGGGGTCAACTATGGCTACACCTTC
CASTALTGTGVNYGYTF
>TRBV4-1|TRBJ2-5|.|TRBD2
TGCGCCAGCAGCCACGCGGGGGGGGCCTCGGAGACCCAGTACTTC
CASSHAGGASETQYF
>TRBV19|TRBJ2-3|.|.
TGTGCCAGTAGTGCCTCCCCAAGCGGTAGCACAGATACGCAGTATTTT
CASSASPSGSTDTQYF
>TRBV2|TRBJ2-3|once|TRBD2
TGTGCCAGCAGTGCTAGCGGGGGCTCCGATACGCAGTATTTT
CASSASGGSDTQYF
>TRBV2|TRBJ2-2|once|TRBD1
TGTGCCAGCGTGGGACAGGGTAACGGGGAGCTGTTTTTT
CASVGQGNGELFF
>TRBV4-1|TRBJ1-1|.|TRBD1
TGCGCCAGCAGCCTGCGGACAGGCGCGAACACTGAAGCTTTCTTT
CASSLRTGANTEAFF
>TRBV11-3|TRBJ1-2|.|TRBD1
TGTGCCAGCAGCTTACAGGGGGGCCTCGGCTACACCTTC
CASSLQGGLGYTF
>TRBV30|TRBJ2-1|.|.
TGTGCCTGGAGTGCCTCGGGGAATCGCAATGAGCAGTTCTTC
CAWSASGNRNEQFF
>TRBV4-3|TRBJ1-2|.|TRBD1
TGCGCCAGCAGCCAACAGACAGGGGGTCGGGGCTACACCTTC
CASSQQTGGRGYTF
>TRBV4-1|TRBJ1-6|.|.
TGCGCCAGCAGCCAAGTTCTATCACCCCTCCACTTT
CASSQVLSPLHF
>TRBV7-3|TRBJ1-1|few|.
TGTGCCAGCAGCTTAGGAGCGATTATGAACACTGAAGCTTTCTTT
CASSLGAIMNTEAFF
>TRBV9|TRBJ2-1|once|TRBD2
TGTGCCAGCACCCCCTTTGGGCTAGCGGGGGGGGGTGAGCAGTTCTTC
CASTPFGLAGGGEQFF
>TRBV7-9|TRBJ2-4|.|.
TGTGCCAGCAGCTTATACATGGGACAAGCCAAAAACATTCAGTACTTC
CASSLYMGQAKNIQYF
>TRBV7-6|TRBJ1-3|.|TRBD1
TGTGCCAGCAGTGCCCGGGACAGTGGAAACACCATATATTTT
CASSARDSGNTIYF
>TRBV19|TRBJ2-1|.|TRBD2
TGTGCCAGTAGTATAATACCCCGCGGGGGGGGATACAATGAGCAGTTCTTC
CASSIIPRGGGYNEQFF
>TRBV28|TRBJ1-5|.|.
TGCTCGGCGAGCCCGGCGGATCAGCCCCAGCATTTT
CSASPADQPQHF
>TRBV19|TRBJ1-2|.|.
TGTGCCAGTAGACCCCCGGACAGACTGAGCTATGGCTACACCTTC
CASRPPDRLSYGYTF
>TRBV5-4|TRBJ2-5|.|TRBD2
TGTGCCAGCAGCGACCGGGGGGGCGACGAGACCCAGTACTTC
CASSDRGGDETQYF
>TRBV11-2|TRBJ2-7|.|TRBD2
TGTGCCAGCAGCCAGGGAGGGTTTGTCGAGCAGTACTTC
CASSQGGFVEQYF
>TRBV27|TRBJ2-7|.|TRBD1
TGTGCCAGCAGTTTAGGGGTTTGGGACAGCCCCTACGAGCAGTACTTC
CASSLGVWDSPYEQYF
>TRBV5-6|TRBJ1-1|.|.
TGTGCCAGCAGCTTGACGCATACAGGGCCTGAAGCTTTCTTT
CASSLTHTGPEAFF
>TRBV20-1|TRBJ1-1|.|.
TGCAGTGCTAACTTCAACACTGAAGCTTTCTTT
CSANFNTEAFF
>TRBV5-1|TRBJ2-5|.|TRBD2
TGCGCCAGCAGCTTACTACTAGCGGGGGGCCAAGAGACCCAGTACTTC
CASSLLLAGGQETQYF
>TRBV19|TRBJ1-5|.|.
TGTGCCAGTAGTAGGGGGGAGGGGAACCAGCATTTT
CASSRGEGNQHF
>TRBV2|TRBJ1-2|.|.
TGTGCCAGCAGTGAAAAGGGGATCTATGGCTACACCTTC
CASSEKGIYGYTF
>TRBV5-6|TRBJ2-7|.|.
TGTGCCAGCAGCTTACAGGGAGCCCCCGAGCAGTACTTC
CASSLQGAPEQYF
>TRBV30|TRBJ1-2|few|TRBD1
TGTGCCTGGAGTGCAGGGGGCCCCTATGGCTACACCTTC
CAWSAGGPYGYTF
>TRBV15|TRBJ1-2|.|TRBD1
TGTGCCACCAGCTCCTGGACAGGGAAGGTTGAAGGCTACACCTTC
CATSSWTGKVEGYTF
>TRBV30|TRBJ1-2|.|.
TGTGCCTGGAAATGGGCGGACAGACTCTATGGCTACACCTTC
CAWKWADRLYGYTF
>TRBV11-2|TRBJ1-4|.|.
TGTGCCAGCAGCTTAGATTGGTCGGTCGGGGAAAAACTGTTTTTT
CASSLDWSVGEKLFF
>TRBV5-1|TRBJ1-1|.|.
TGCGCCAGCTCCATCAGGGGTCGGGGCACTGAAGCTTTCTTT
CASSIRGRGTEAFF
>TRBV7-2|TRBJ2-7|.|.
TGTGCCAGCAGCTTAGAAGGAGGGATTCCCGGCGAGCAGTACTTC
CASSLEGGIPGEQYF
>TRBV5-1|TRBJ2-7|.|.
TGCGCCAGCAGCTTGGGGCAGGGATCGATCTACGAGCAGTACTTC
CASSLGQGSIYEQYF
>TRBV11-2|TRBJ1-5|once|.
TGTGCCAGCAGCTTAGATCCTCACCCGGGGCAGCCCCAGCATTTT
CASSLDPHPGQPQHF
>TRBV6-6|TRBJ1-2|.|TRBD1
TGTGCCAGCAGTTGGGGACAGCCTGATGGCTACACCTTC
CASSWGQPDGYTF
>TRBV5-1|TRBJ2-5|.|TRBD2
TGCGCCAGCAGCATCGCTCTAGCGGGGGGTTTTTCGGAGACCCAGTACTTC
CASSIALAGGFSETQYF
>TRBV13|TRBJ2-7|.|TRBD2
TGTGCCAGCAGCCACGTGGGGGGGATAAACGAGCAGTACTTC
CASSHVGGINEQYF
>TRBV5-1|TRBJ1-4|.|.
TGCGCCAGCAGCTTGGGCCAGGTTCAGGGTGGAAAACTGTTTTTT
CASSLGQVQGGKLFF